This T cell receptor (beta chain) was captured in a study of T cell responses to AZD1222 COVID-19 vaccine. Study results and caveats: Spike-specific TCR depth and breadth grew after two AZD1222 doses. Baseline seropositives among AZD1222 recipients totaled only 5 to 7.

Regarding this clone: Its matching antigen is unknown.

Looked up from germline, CDR1 is MDHEN and CDR2 is SYDVKM. The V and J ends lost 7 bases and 7 bases respectively, with 17 bases between them. The CDR3 consists of 14 residues. Here immunoSEQ multiplex PCR was the method, and the copy in TCRdb shows in-frame clones only, minus some. The table records over 75,000 clones, 80% to 90% of them present only once. Material: peripheral blood, obtained on day 0 of AZD1222 vaccination. This clonotype was obtained from an adult in good health. The rearrangement joins TRBV28 to TRBJ1-5; D is unresolved. The CDR3 bases are TGTGCCAGCATCCAGTCGAGGGCTTGGCAGCCCCAGCATTTT. This codes for CASIQSRAWQPQHF.